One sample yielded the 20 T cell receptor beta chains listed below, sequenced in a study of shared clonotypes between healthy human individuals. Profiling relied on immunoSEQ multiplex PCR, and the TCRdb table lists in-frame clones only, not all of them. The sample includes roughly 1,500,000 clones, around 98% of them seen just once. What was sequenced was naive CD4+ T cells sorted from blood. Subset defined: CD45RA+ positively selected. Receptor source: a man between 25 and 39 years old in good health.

The CDR3 loop is CASSLNPGQPSYEQYF. For the CDR3, the DNA is TGCGCCAGCAGCTTGAATCCGGGACAGCCTTCCTACGAGCAGTACTTC. The chain employs TRBV5-1 and TRBJ2-7; 7 bases are shared with TRBD1. The CDR3 consists of 16 residues. The germline CDR1 and CDR2 sequences are SGHRS and YFSETQ. The junction had 8 bases not matched to a gene; V was cut back by 1 base and J by 1 base.

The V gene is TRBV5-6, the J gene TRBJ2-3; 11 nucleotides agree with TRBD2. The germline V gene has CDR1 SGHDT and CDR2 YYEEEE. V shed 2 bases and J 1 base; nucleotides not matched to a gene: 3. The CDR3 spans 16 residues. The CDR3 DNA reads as TGTGCCAGCAGCTTCCTAGCGGGAGGACGCACAGATACGCAGTATTTT. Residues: CASSFLAGGRTDTQYF.

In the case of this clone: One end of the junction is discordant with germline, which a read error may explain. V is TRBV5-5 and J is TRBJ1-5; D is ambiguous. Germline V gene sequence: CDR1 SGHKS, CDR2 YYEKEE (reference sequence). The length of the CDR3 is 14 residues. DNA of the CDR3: TGCGCCAGCAGCCGCGACATACTCAATCAGCCCCAGCATTTT. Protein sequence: CASSRDILNQPQHF.

As DNA, the CDR3 is TGTGCCAGCTCCCAGCGGGAGTGTTACGAGCAGTACTTC. Its protein is CASSQRECYEQYF. V usage is TRBV6-5 and J usage is TRBJ2-7; the match to TRBD2 covers 8 bases. The CDR3 has 13 residues. V shed 8 bases and J 4 bases; nucleotides not matched to a gene: 7. The germline gives CDR1 MNHEY, CDR2 SVGAGI.

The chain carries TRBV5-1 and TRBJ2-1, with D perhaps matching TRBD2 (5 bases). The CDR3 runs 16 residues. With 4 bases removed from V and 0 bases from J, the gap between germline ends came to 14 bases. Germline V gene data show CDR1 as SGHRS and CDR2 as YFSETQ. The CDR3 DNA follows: TGCGCCAGCAGCAAAGACCCGAGGGCCTCCTACAATGAGCAGTTCTTC. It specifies CASSKDPRASYNEQFF.

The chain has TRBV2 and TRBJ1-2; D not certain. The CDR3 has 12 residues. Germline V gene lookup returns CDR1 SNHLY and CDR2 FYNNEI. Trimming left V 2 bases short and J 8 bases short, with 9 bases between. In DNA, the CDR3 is TGTGCCAGCAGTGAAAGGTCTCAGGGCTACACCTTC. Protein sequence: CASSERSQGYTF. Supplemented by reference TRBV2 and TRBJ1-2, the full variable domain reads EPEVTQTPSHQVTQMGQEVILRCVPISNHLYFYWYRQILGQKVEFLVSFYNNEISEKSEIFDDQFSVERPDGSNFTLKIRSTKLEDSAMYFCASSERSQGYTFGSGTRLTVV.

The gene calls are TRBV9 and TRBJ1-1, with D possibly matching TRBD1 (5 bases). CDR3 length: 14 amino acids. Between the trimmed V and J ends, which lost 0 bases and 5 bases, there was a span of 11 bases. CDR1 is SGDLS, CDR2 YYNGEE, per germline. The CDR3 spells CASSVGPEGTEAFF. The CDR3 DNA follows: TGTGCCAGCAGCGTAGGGCCGGAGGGGACTGAAGCTTTCTTT. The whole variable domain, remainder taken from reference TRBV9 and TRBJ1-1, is DSGVTQTPKHLITATGQRVTLRCSPRSGDLSVYWYQQSLDQGLQFLIQYYNGEERAKGNILERFSAQQFPDLHSELNLSSLELGDSALYFCASSVGPEGTEAFFGQGTRLTVV.

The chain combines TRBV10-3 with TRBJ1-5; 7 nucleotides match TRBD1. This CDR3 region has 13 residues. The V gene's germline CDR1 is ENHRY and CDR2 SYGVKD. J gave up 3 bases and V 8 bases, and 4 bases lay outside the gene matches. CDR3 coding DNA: TGTGCCATCGGCACAGGGGACAATCAGCCCCAGCATTTT. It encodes CAIGTGDNQPQHF.

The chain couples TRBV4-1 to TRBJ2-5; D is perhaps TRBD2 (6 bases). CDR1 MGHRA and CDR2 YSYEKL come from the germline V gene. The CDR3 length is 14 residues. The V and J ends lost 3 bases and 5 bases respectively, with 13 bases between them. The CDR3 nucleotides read TGCGCCAGCAGCCACGGGGGTGCTTGGGAGACCCAGTACTTC. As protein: CASSHGGAWETQYF.

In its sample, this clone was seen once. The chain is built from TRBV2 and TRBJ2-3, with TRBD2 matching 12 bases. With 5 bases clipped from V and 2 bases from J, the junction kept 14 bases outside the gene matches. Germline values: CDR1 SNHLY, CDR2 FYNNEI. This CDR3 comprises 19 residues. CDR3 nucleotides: TGTGCCAGCAGTCGTACTAGCGGGAGGATACTCACGGACACAGATACGCAGTATTTT. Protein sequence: CASSRTSGRILTDTDTQYF.

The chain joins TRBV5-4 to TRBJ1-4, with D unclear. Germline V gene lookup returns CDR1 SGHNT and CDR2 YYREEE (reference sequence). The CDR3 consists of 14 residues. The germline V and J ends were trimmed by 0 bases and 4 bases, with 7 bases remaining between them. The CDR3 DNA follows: TGTGCCAGCAGCTTGGACAGTTATAATGAAAAACTGTTTTTT. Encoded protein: CASSLDSYNEKLFF.

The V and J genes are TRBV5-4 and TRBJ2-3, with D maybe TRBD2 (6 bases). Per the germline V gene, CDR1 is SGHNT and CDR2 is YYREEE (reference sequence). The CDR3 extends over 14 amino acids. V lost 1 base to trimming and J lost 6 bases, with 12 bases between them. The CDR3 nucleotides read TGTGCCAGCAGCTTGACCGGCGGGGCCGATACGCAGTATTTT. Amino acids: CASSLTGGADTQYF.

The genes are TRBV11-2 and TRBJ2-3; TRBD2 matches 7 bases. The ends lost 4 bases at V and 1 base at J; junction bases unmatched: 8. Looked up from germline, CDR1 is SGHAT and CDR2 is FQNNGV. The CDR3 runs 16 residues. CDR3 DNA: TGTGCCAGCAGCTCCAAACTAGCGACCCGCACAGATACGCAGTATTTT. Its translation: CASSSKLATRTDTQYF.

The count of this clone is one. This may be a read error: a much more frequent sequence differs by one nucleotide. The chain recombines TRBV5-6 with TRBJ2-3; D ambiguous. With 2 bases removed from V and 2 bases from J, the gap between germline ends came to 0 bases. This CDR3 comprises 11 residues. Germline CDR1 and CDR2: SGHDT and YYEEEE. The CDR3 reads CASSFTDTQYF. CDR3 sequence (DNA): TGTGCCAGCAGCTTCACAGATACGCAGTATTTT.

CDR3 in amino acids: CALPLTGGARDTQYF. Here the CDR3 DNA reads TGTGCCCTCCCCCTGACAGGGGGCGCGAGAGATACGCAGTATTTT. V gene TRBV12-1 combines with J gene TRBJ2-3; TRBD1, the D gene given by the table, was not confirmed from the DNA. TRBV12-1 is marked as a pseudogene. The CDR3 consists of 15 residues.

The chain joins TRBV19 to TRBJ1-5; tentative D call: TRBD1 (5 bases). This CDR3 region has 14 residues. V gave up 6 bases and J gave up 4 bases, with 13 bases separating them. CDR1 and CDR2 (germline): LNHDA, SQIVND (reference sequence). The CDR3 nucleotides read TGTGCCAGTAGCACGGAGGGACGAAATCAGCCCCAGCATTTT. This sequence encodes CASSTEGRNQPQHF.

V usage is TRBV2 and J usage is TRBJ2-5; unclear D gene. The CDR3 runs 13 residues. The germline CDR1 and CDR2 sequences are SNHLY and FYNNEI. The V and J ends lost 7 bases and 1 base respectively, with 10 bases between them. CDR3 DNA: TGTGCCAGCACTGACGTTAGCCAAGAGACCCAGTACTTC. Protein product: CASTDVSQETQYF.

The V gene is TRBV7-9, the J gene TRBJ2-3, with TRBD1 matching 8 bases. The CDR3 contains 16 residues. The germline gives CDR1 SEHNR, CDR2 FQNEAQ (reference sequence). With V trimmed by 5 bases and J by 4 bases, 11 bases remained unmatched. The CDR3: CASSVEPRGRADTQYF. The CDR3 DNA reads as TGTGCCAGCAGCGTCGAACCCAGGGGGCGCGCAGATACGCAGTATTTT.

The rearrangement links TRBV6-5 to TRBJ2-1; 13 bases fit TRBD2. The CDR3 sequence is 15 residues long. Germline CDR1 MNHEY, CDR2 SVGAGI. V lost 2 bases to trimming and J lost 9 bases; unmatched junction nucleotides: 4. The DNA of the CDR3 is TGTGCCAGCAGTTACCGACTAGCGGGAGGAGGTGAGCAGTTCTTC. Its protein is CASSYRLAGGGEQFF.

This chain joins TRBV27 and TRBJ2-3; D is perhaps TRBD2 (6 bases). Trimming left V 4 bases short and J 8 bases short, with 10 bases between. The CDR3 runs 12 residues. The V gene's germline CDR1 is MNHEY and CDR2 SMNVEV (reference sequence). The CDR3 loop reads CASSSSVFTQYF. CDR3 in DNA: TGTGCCAGCAGTTCTAGCGTCTTTACGCAGTATTTT.